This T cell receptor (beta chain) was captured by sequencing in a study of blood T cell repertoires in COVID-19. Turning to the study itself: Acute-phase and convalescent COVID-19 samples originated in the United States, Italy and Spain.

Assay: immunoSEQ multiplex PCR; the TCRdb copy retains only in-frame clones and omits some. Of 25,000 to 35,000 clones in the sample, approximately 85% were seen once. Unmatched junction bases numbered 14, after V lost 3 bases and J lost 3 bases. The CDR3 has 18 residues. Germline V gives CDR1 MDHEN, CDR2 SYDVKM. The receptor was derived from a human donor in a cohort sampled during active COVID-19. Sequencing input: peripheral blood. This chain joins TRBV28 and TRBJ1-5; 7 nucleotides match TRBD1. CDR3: CASSLESETGISNQPQHF. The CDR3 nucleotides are TGTGCCAGCAGTTTGGAATCCGAGACAGGGATCTCCAATCAGCCCCAGCATTTT.